What follows are 15 T cell receptor beta chains derived from one specimen sequenced in a study of OX40 agonist ivuxolimab in advanced cancers. Only in-frame clones appear in the TCRdb table, and some are missing; sequencing was by immunoSEQ multiplex PCR. The repertoire holds some 110,000 clones, with 80% to 95% as singletons. Specimen: CD4+ or CD8+ T cells sorted from blood, collected in a trial of the OX40 agonist ivuxolimab. These receptors were collected from an adult with an advanced solid tumor such as melanoma, head and neck, liver or kidney cancer.

The genes are TRBV14 and TRBJ2-1; TRBD2 is a possible D gene (6 bases). V was pared by 5 bases and J by 4 bases, with 18 bases between. Looked up from germline, CDR1 is SGHDN and CDR2 is FVKESK. The CDR3 spans 16 residues. The CDR3 spells CASSIEMGLSYNEQFF. The DNA of the CDR3 is TGTGCCAGCAGCATAGAGATGGGACTTTCTTACAATGAGCAGTTCTTC.

The CDR3 sequence is CASSPPKDYGYTF. As DNA, the CDR3 is TGTGCCAGCAGCCCCCCAAAGGACTATGGCTACACCTTC. This chain links TRBV7-2 with TRBJ1-2; D not certain. The ends were cut back, 5 bases at V and 3 bases at J, with 10 bases in the middle. CDR3 size: 13 residues. The germline V gene encodes CDR1 SGHTA and CDR2 FQGNSA.

This chain links TRBV19 with TRBJ2-3; D ambiguous. The V gene lost 4 bases and the J gene lost 0 bases, with 17 bases spanning the gap. Germline CDR1 is LNHDA and CDR2 is SQIVND (reference sequence). The CDR3 has 17 residues. The CDR3 loop is CASSKRPAGPSTDTQYF. CDR3 sequence (DNA): TGTGCCAGTAGTAAACGGCCAGCAGGCCCTAGCACAGATACGCAGTATTTT.

This sequence joins TRBV6-6 and TRBJ1-1, with D maybe TRBD1 (5 bases). The CDR3 totals 13 residues. With 5 bases removed from V and 0 bases from J, the gap between germline ends came to 7 bases. The V gene's germline CDR1 is MNHNY and CDR2 SVGAGI (reference sequence). In nucleotides, the CDR3 is TGTGCCAGCAGTCGACAGATGAACACTGAAGCTTTCTTT. It codes for CASSRQMNTEAFF.

The CDR3 reads CAWGPSRGANEQFF. The CDR3 region has the DNA TGTGCCTGGGGTCCCAGCAGGGGAGCCAATGAGCAGTTCTTC. The gene calls are TRBV30 and TRBJ2-1, with a weak D call TRBD1 (6 bases). The germline V gene has CDR1 GTSNPN and CDR2 SVGIG (reference sequence). Trimming removed 5 bases at V and 6 bases at J, with 17 bases between. This CDR3 is 14 amino acids long.

J is TRBJ1-2 and V is TRBV9, with D possibly matching TRBD1 (5 bases). The ends were cut back, 4 bases at V and 2 bases at J, with 12 bases in the middle. There are 14 residues in the CDR3. Germline V gene data show CDR1 as SGDLS and CDR2 as YYNGEE. The CDR3 reads CASSIGTGNYGYTF. The CDR3 DNA is TGTGCCAGCAGCATCGGGACGGGAAACTATGGCTACACCTTC.

V usage is TRBV6-5 and J usage is TRBJ2-1, with 7 bases fitting TRBD1. Germline V gene sequence: CDR1 MNHEY, CDR2 SVGAGI. The CDR3 has 15 residues. Trimming cost V 5 bases and J 2 bases; bases outside gene matches: 6. CDR3 loop: CASSPTGEPYNEQFF. The CDR3 bases are TGTGCCAGCAGTCCCACAGGGGAACCCTACAATGAGCAGTTCTTC.

The chain recombines TRBV27 with TRBJ2-7; the D gene is possibly TRBD1 (6 bases). V lost 3 bases to trimming and J lost 0 bases, with 6 bases between them. The CDR3 extends over 13 amino acids. Germline CDR1 is MNHEY and CDR2 is SMNVEV (reference sequence). For the CDR3, the DNA is TGTGCCAGCAGTTTCAGGGGCTCCTACGAGCAGTACTTC. Protein product: CASSFRGSYEQYF.

The chain couples TRBV5-4 to TRBJ1-1; D is unresolved. V lost 2 bases, J lost 8 bases, and 13 bases lay in between. This CDR3 has 13 residues. Germline V gives CDR1 SGHNT, CDR2 YYREEE (reference sequence). This chain's CDR3 is CASSFIEGGEAFF. The DNA of the CDR3 is TGTGCCAGCAGCTTTATAGAGGGTGGGGAAGCTTTCTTT.

The chain is built from TRBV7-9 and TRBJ1-2; D gene ambiguous. CDR3 length: 12 residues. CDR1 is SEHNR and CDR2 is FQNEAQ in the germline V gene (reference sequence). The V end lost 3 bases, the J end lost 8 bases, and 10 bases lay between the germline ends. CDR3 coding DNA: TGTGCCAGCAGCTTCTTATTAAAGGGCTACACCTTC. It is translated as CASSFLLKGYTF. Based on the CDR3 plus reference TRBV7-9 and TRBJ1-2, the full variable domain is DTGVSQNPRHKITKRGQNVTFRCDPISEHNRLYWYRQTLGQGPEFLTYFQNEAQLEKSRLLSDRFSAERPKGSFSTLEIQRTEQGDSAMYLCASSFLLKGYTFGSGTRLTVV.

V gene TRBV30 combines with J gene TRBJ2-7; maybe TRBD2 (6 bases). V shed 3 bases and J shed 2 bases, with 20 bases lying between them. This CDR3 comprises 16 residues. Germline V gives CDR1 GTSNPN, CDR2 SVGIG (reference sequence). DNA for the CDR3: TGTGCCTGGAGGGGTAGTGGTGGCGGGGTCCCCTACGAGCAGTACTTC. It codes for CAWRGSGGGVPYEQYF.

This chain connects TRBV5-4 to TRBJ1-3; 7 bases map to TRBD1. Germline CDR1 and CDR2: SGHNT and YYREEE (reference sequence). Trimming removed 4 bases from V and 0 bases from J; junction bases left unmatched: 4. This CDR3 comprises 15 residues. The CDR3 here is CASSPTGSSGNTIYF. The CDR3 coding sequence is TGTGCCAGCAGCCCGACAGGGTCCTCTGGAAACACCATATATTTT.

This chain joins TRBV4-3 and TRBJ2-1; a possible D gene is TRBD2 (5 bases). Germline CDR1 reads LGHNA; CDR2 reads YSLEER. CDR3 length: 21 amino acids. V lost 0 bases, J lost 6 bases, and 30 bases lay in between. The CDR3: CASSQERNLRPLTPGGNEQFF. The CDR3 DNA reads as TGCGCCAGCAGCCAAGAACGGAACCTGCGTCCATTGACACCAGGAGGCAATGAGCAGTTCTTC.

The chain recombines TRBV7-2 with TRBJ1-2; D call uncertain. Germline V gene lookup returns CDR1 SGHTA and CDR2 FQGNSA. V was cut by 5 bases and J by 2 bases, with 24 bases left in between. This CDR3 contains 18 residues. In DNA, the CDR3 is TGTGCCAGCAGCCCCATTATTGTGGGCCCCCCCCAAAACTATGGCTACACCTTC. Its protein is CASSPIIVGPPQNYGYTF.

V usage is TRBV5-5 and J usage is TRBJ2-6; D is possibly TRBD1 or TRBD2 (5 bases each). The CDR3 has 14 residues. The germline V gene has CDR1 SGHKS and CDR2 YYEKEE (reference sequence). Trimming shortened V by 4 bases and J by 4 bases, and 9 bases separated the two germline ends. CDR3 amino acids: CASSRDGGANVLTF. The CDR3 region has the DNA TGTGCCAGCAGCCGGGACGGAGGGGCCAACGTCCTGACTTTC.